Listed below are T cell receptor beta chains from one sample, sequenced in a study of shared clonotypes between healthy human individuals. Clones were sequenced by immunoSEQ multiplex PCR, and TCRdb holds only the in-frame ones, with some missing. The sample lists approximately 340,000 clones; more than 60% were seen once. The sequencing input was memory CD4+ T cells sorted from blood. Receptor source: a man aged 30-40 years in good health. The CDR3 runs from the conserved cysteine through the conserved F or W. The order of the fields is V gene, clone size, D gene, J gene, CDR3 protein, CDR3 DNA. D genes are given only for firm matches. Not all rows give a size; the values are once, few, many and, for expanded clones, a class.

TRBV7-9	NA	TRBD2	TRBJ2-3	CASSSGTSGRYSTDTQYF	TGTGCCAGCAGCTCCGGGACTAGCGGGAGGTACAGCACAGATACGCAGTATTTT
TRBV21-1	NA	NA	TRBJ1-2	CASIPKSRDDYGYTF	TGTGCCAGCATCCCCAAATCAAGGGACGACTATGGCTACACCTTC
TRBV9	NA	NA	TRBJ1-2	CASSANDRSYGYTF	TGTGCCAGCAGCGCTAACGACAGGTCCTATGGCTACACCTTC
TRBV11-3	once	TRBD2	TRBJ2-2	CASSLAAGGMAGELFF	TGTGCCAGCAGCTTAGCTGCGGGAGGGATGGCCGGGGAGCTGTTTTTT
TRBV7-9	few	NA	TRBJ1-4	CASSSGDQGVFGEKLFF	TGTGCCAGCAGCTCGGGGGACCAAGGGGTTTTTGGTGAAAAACTGTTTTTT
TRBV10-3	NA	TRBD2	TRBJ2-5	CAISVTSGYGQETQYF	TGTGCCATCAGTGTCACTAGCGGGTACGGCCAAGAGACCCAGTACTTC
TRBV18	NA	NA	TRBJ1-2	CASSPRGGWYGYTF	TGTGCCAGCTCACCACGAGGGGGATGGTATGGCTACACCTTC
TRBV9	NA	NA	TRBJ1-1	CASSSGHLNTEAFF	TGTGCCAGCAGCTCCGGACACTTGAACACTGAAGCTTTCTTT
TRBV19	NA	NA	TRBJ1-5	CASSSTRGEISYSNQPQHF	TGTGCCAGTAGTAGTACCAGGGGCGAGATTTCGTATAGCAATCAGCCCCAGCATTTT
TRBV27	NA	NA	TRBJ1-2	CASSPRTGLYGYTF	TGTGCCAGCAGTCCGAGGACGGGTCTCTATGGCTACACCTTC
TRBV6-5	NA	NA	TRBJ1-6	CASSAAGAGPLHF	TGTGCCAGCAGTGCGGCAGGTGCGGGTCCCCTCCACTTT
TRBV6-5	NA	NA	TRBJ2-1	CASSYGQYNEQFF	TGTGCCAGCAGTTACGGGCAGTACAATGAGCAGTTCTTC
TRBV5-1	NA	TRBD1	TRBJ1-4	CASSLQGADEKLFF	TGCGCCAGCAGCTTACAGGGGGCAGATGAAAAACTGTTTTTT
TRBV23-1	NA	NA	TRBJ1-5	CASRGRGLPCLNQPQHF	TGCGCCAGCAGGGGCAGGGGCCTCCCTTGCCTCAATCAGCCCCAGCATTTT
TRBV2	NA	NA	TRBJ2-7	CASSGLSRQQYF	TGTGCCAGCAGCGGACTCAGCAGACAGCAGTACTTC
TRBV7-9	NA	NA	TRBJ1-1	CASSFGNPGAFF	TGTGCCAGCAGCTTCGGAAATCCTGGAGCTTTCTTT
TRBV19	NA	TRBD1	TRBJ2-7	CASSTGGYEQYF	TGTGCCAGTAGTACAGGGGGCTACGAGCAGTACTTC
TRBV11-2	few	TRBD2	TRBJ2-7	CASSLAVASGIIYEQYF	TGTGCCAGCAGCTTAGCGGTTGCCAGCGGGATCATATACGAGCAGTACTTC
TRBV7-9	NA	TRBD1	TRBJ2-5	CASSPEPVQGAQQETQYF	TGTGCCAGCAGCCCAGAGCCGGTACAGGGGGCCCAACAAGAGACCCAGTACTTC
TRBV28	NA	NA	TRBJ2-7	CASEGGVRYEQYF	TGTGCCAGCGAAGGGGGAGTTCGGTACGAGCAGTACTTC
TRBV28	NA	NA	TRBJ1-3	CASSTGLTGNTIYF	TGTGCCAGCAGTACCGGGCTTACTGGAAACACCATATATTTT
TRBV5-4	NA	NA	TRBJ1-1	CASSLARSMNTEAFF	TGTGCCAGCAGCTTGGCGAGATCAATGAACACTGAAGCTTTCTTT
TRBV30	NA	NA	TRBJ1-3	CAWTAKSSGNTIYF	TGTGCCTGGACAGCAAAATCCTCTGGAAACACCATATATTTT
TRBV27	NA	NA	TRBJ2-3	CASSLSSSVGTDTQYF	TGTGCCAGCAGTTTAAGTTCTAGCGTTGGCACAGATACGCAGTATTTT
TRBV7-2	NA	NA	TRBJ1-3	CASSLSSASGNTIYF	TGTGCCAGCAGCTTATCATCCGCCTCTGGAAACACCATATATTTT
TRBV11-3	NA	NA	TRBJ2-2	CASMVSSNTGELFF	TGTGCCAGCATGGTCAGCTCGAACACCGGGGAGCTGTTTTTT
TRBV4-2	NA	NA	TRBJ2-7	CASSQDRGGGYEQYF	TGTGCCAGCAGCCAAGATAGGGGGGGCGGATACGAGCAGTACTTC
TRBV11-3	NA	TRBD1	TRBJ1-1	CASSFQGGTEAFF	TGTGCCAGCAGCTTCCAGGGGGGCACTGAAGCTTTCTTT